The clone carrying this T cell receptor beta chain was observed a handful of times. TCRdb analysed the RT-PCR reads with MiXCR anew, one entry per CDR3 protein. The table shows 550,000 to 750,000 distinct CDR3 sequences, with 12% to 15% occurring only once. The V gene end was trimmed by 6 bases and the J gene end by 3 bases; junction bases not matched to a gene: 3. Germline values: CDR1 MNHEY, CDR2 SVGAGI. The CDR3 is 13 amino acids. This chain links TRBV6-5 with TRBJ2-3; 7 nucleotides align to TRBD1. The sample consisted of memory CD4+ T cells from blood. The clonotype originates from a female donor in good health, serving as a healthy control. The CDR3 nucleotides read TGTGCCAGCAGACCCAGGGGGACAGATACGCAGTATTTT. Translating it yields CASRPRGTDTQYF.